A selection of T cell receptor beta chains follows, all from one sample in a study of beta chain features in type 1 diabetes. Only in-frame clones appear in the TCRdb table, and some are missing; sequencing was by immunoSEQ multiplex PCR. In the table there are roughly 400,000 clones, around 9.6% of which are singletons. Sequenced sample: central memory CD4+ T cells from blood. All receptors come from a man aged 25 to 40 with type 1 diabetes. Both conserved end residues are part of each CDR3. The D gene is left open where the match is weak. The size of a clone is reported for some rows only, either as once, few or many, or as a class for expanded clones.

CASSTEPWTRDGNTIYF	TGTGCCAGCAGCACCGAACCCTGGACCAGGGATGGAAACACCATATATTTT	-	-	TRBJ1-3	TRBV7-2
CASSRDTRQGLTDTQYF	TGTGCCAGCAGCCGTGACACCCGACAGGGTTTAACAGATACGCAGTATTTT	TRBD1	-	TRBJ2-3	TRBV7-2
CASSLQGTGDEQFF	TGTGCCAGCAGCTTACAGGGTACGGGCGATGAGCAGTTCTTC	-	few	TRBJ2-1	TRBV7-9
CASSLAAGGGVEETQYF	TGCGCCAGCAGCTTGGCCGCCGGAGGGGGAGTAGAAGAGACCCAGTACTTC	-	-	TRBJ2-5	TRBV5-1
CASSPTSGHYNEQFF	TGTGCCAGCTCCCCGACTAGCGGACACTACAATGAGCAGTTCTTC	TRBD2	-	TRBJ2-1	TRBV18
CAISERESLSNQPQHF	TGTGCCATCAGTGAGCGGGAGTCGTTAAGCAATCAGCCCCAGCATTTT	-	few	TRBJ1-5	TRBV10-3
CASSYMGQVTDTQYF	TGCGCCAGCAGCTACATGGGACAGGTTACAGATACGCAGTATTTT	TRBD1	few	TRBJ2-3	TRBV5-1
CASSQDRRSSYNSPLHF	TGTGCCAGCAGCCAAGATCGAAGGAGCTCCTATAATTCACCCCTCCACTTT	-	few	TRBJ1-6	TRBV14
CSVAPGIRDTQYF	TGCAGCGTAGCGCCGGGAATCAGAGATACGCAGTATTTT	-	-	TRBJ2-3	TRBV29-1
CASSLGGPYEQYF	TGTGCCAGCAGCTTAGGAGGGCCCTACGAGCAGTACTTC	-	-	TRBJ2-7	TRBV7-2
CASSRNRGGKGYTF	TGTGCCAGCAGCCGTAACAGGGGAGGAAAGGGCTACACCTTC	TRBD1	-	TRBJ1-2	TRBV28
CSVGGFYGYTF	TGCAGTGTAGGTGGGTTCTATGGCTACACCTTC	-	-	TRBJ1-2	TRBV20-1
CASSLGQGWIGEQYF	TGTGCCAGCAGCTTGGGACAGGGATGGATTGGCGAGCAGTACTTC	TRBD1	many	TRBJ2-7	TRBV7-9
CASSLSGREGAYEQYF	TGTGCCAGCAGCCTGTCGGGGCGGGAGGGGGCCTACGAGCAGTACTTC	TRBD2	-	TRBJ2-7	TRBV5-5
CASSVVGRGVNTEAFF	TGTGCCAGCAGCGTAGTCGGCAGGGGGGTGAACACTGAAGCTTTCTTT	TRBD1	-	TRBJ1-1	TRBV9
CASSSRTPGSCFF	-	-	-	TRBJ2-2	TRBV6-5
CASSLALGDAEAFF	TGTGCCAGCAGCTTAGCGCTAGGGGATGCTGAAGCTTTCTTT	-	-	TRBJ1-1	TRBV7-2
CASSQLAGGGGELFF	TGTGCCAGTAGTCAACTAGCGGGAGGCGGCGGGGAGCTGTTTTTT	TRBD2	-	TRBJ2-2	TRBV19
CASSQEYWTRASTDTQYF	TGCGCCAGCAGCCAAGAATATTGGACTCGAGCTAGCACAGATACGCAGTATTTT	-	-	TRBJ2-3	TRBV4-3
CASSARTDSYEQYF	TGTGCCAGCAGTGCGAGGACCGACTCCTACGAGCAGTACTTC	-	-	TRBJ2-7	TRBV6-1
CASSSQGADQPQHF	TGTGCCAGCAGCTCCCAGGGGGCGGATCAGCCCCAGCATTTT	TRBD1	few	TRBJ1-5	TRBV6-4
CASSAHGFDYGYTF	TGTGCCAGCAGCGCACATGGCTTTGACTATGGCTACACCTTC	-	few	TRBJ1-2	TRBV11-1
CASSSWTGYTDTQYF	TGTGCCAGCAGTTCGTGGACAGGGTACACAGATACGCAGTATTTT	TRBD1	many	TRBJ2-3	TRBV27
CASSFKGLHNEQFF	TGTGCCAGCAGCTTTAAGGGACTTCACAATGAGCAGTTCTTC	-	-	TRBJ2-1	TRBV11-2
CASSYSGTGDGDTQYF	TGTGCCAGCAGTTACTCGGGGACAGGTGATGGGGATACGCAGTATTTT	TRBD1	-	TRBJ2-3	TRBV6-5
CASSPLLGEVNEQFF	TGTGCCAGCAGCCCATTGCTGGGTGAAGTCAATGAGCAGTTCTTC	-	few	TRBJ2-1	TRBV7-9
CASRPGRNKETQYF	TGTGCCAGCAGACCGGGACGCAACAAAGAGACCCAGTACTTC	-	many	TRBJ2-5	TRBV2
CAQTRGSPGETQYF	TGTGCCCAGACCCGGGGCAGTCCAGGGGAGACCCAGTACTTC	-	few	TRBJ2-5	TRBV30
CASRAARLGIQYF	TGTGCCAGCAGGGCCGCGCGGCTGGGCATTCAGTACTTC	-	many	TRBJ2-4	TRBV28
CASSSNSRGGYSGRPPGYF	TGTGCCAGCAGCTCCAACAGTCGGGGGGGATATAGCGGGAGGCCCCCGGGATACTTC	TRBD2	many	TRBJ2-5	TRBV7-9
CASSLGTNYGYTF	TGTGCCAGCAGTTTGGGGACAAACTATGGCTACACCTTC	-	-	TRBJ1-2	TRBV28
CASSRDRGYEQYF	TGCGCCAGCAGCCGGGACAGGGGCTACGAGCAGTACTTC	TRBD1	-	TRBJ2-7	TRBV4-3
CASSWDTSNTEAFF	TGTGCCAGCAGTTGGGACACTTCGAACACTGAAGCTTTCTTT	-	-	TRBJ1-1	TRBV7-3
CASRAFSTDTQYF	TGTGCCAGCAGAGCATTTAGCACAGATACGCAGTATTTT	-	-	TRBJ2-3	TRBV28
CASNEGNQPQHF	TGTGCCAGCAACGAAGGCAATCAGCCCCAGCATTTT	-	few	TRBJ1-5	TRBV27
CASPCGRSRETQYF	TGTGCCAGCCCGTGTGGGAGGTCACGAGAGACCCAGTACTTC	-	-	TRBJ2-5	TRBV6-5
CASTRTGELFF	TGTGCCAGCACCCGAACCGGGGAGCTGTTTTTT	-	many	TRBJ2-2	TRBV2
CASSPPRLSEQYF	TGCGCCAGCAGCCCGCCAAGGCTTAGCGAGCAGTACTTC	-	few	TRBJ2-7	TRBV5-1
CASSLAGDRTAENIQYF	TGTGCCAGCAGCTTAGCTGGGGATAGGACAGCAGAAAACATTCAGTACTTC	-	many	TRBJ2-4	TRBV11-2
CAWAPTGGYGYTF	TGTGCCTGGGCGCCCACAGGGGGCTATGGCTACACCTTC	TRBD1	few	TRBJ1-2	TRBV30
CASGGQRTYEQYF	TGTGCCAGCGGCGGACAGCGAACCTACGAGCAGTACTTC	-	-	TRBJ2-7	TRBV28
CASRTELNTEAFF	TGCGCCAGCAGGACGGAGCTGAACACTGAAGCTTTCTTT	-	many	TRBJ1-1	TRBV4-3
CASSYPGGFKNEQFF	TGTGCCAGCAGCTACCCAGGGGGTTTTAAAAATGAGCAGTTCTTC	TRBD1	-	TRBJ2-1	TRBV7-2
CASKEGGGNEQFF	TGTGCCAGCAAGGAGGGAGGCGGGAATGAGCAGTTCTTC	-	-	TRBJ2-1	TRBV6-5
CASHQGEDTQYF	TGTGCCAGCCACCAGGGGGAAGATACGCAGTATTTT	TRBD1	-	TRBJ2-3	TRBV2
CASRPQGIDNEQFF	TGTGCCAGCAGACCACAGGGGATCGACAATGAGCAGTTCTTC	TRBD1	-	TRBJ2-1	TRBV28